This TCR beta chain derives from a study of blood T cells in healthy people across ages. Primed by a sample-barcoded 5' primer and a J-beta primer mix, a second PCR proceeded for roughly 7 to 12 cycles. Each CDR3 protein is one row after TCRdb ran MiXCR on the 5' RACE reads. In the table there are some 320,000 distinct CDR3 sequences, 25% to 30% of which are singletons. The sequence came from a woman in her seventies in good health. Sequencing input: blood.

The CDR3 DNA follows: TGCGCCAGCGGCCAAGGGGCGAGTATGAACACTGAAGCTTTCTTT. Translated, it gives CASGQGASMNTEAFF. The chain uses TRBV5-1 and TRBJ1-1, with a possible D match to TRBD1 (5 bases). The CDR3 extends over 15 amino acids. Trimming left V 7 bases short and J 0 bases short, with 16 bases between. Looked up from germline, CDR1 is SGHRS and CDR2 is YFSETQ.